The rows below give T cell receptor beta chains drawn from one sample of a study of blood T cells in healthy people across ages. One entry per CDR3 protein results from TCRdb running MiXCR on the 5' RACE reads. Among approximately 350,000 distinct CDR3 sequences listed, 52% were seen once. The sequenced sample consisted of blood. Every receptor here comes from a man aged 60-69 years in good health. Both conserved end residues are part of each CDR3. Each record gives: D gene, J gene, V gene, clone size, CDR3 DNA, CDR3 protein. D genes are given only for firm matches. The size entry is marked missing in some rows and otherwise reads once, few, many or a size class.

. TRBJ2-7 TRBV20-1 . TGCAGTGCTAGACCCCCGCTGCGCCGCGAGCAGTACTTC CSARPPLRREQYF
TRBD2 TRBJ2-5 TRBV20-1 . TGCAGTGCTAGAGATGATTGGGGGGGAGGAGAGACCCAGTACTTC CSARDDWGGGETQYF
. TRBJ1-2 TRBV7-2 many TGTGCCAGCAGCTTATCACCGGGACACCTTAACTATGGCTACACCTTC CASSLSPGHLNYGYTF
TRBD1 TRBJ2-5 TRBV30 few TGTGCCTGGGAGACAGGGCCTTCGACGGGGCAGTACTTC CAWETGPSTGQYF
TRBD1 TRBJ1-2 TRBV20-1 . TGCAGTGCTAGGGAACGGACAGGGGGTGGTAGCTATGGCTACACCTTC CSARERTGGGSYGYTF
. TRBJ2-1 TRBV28 . TGTGCCAGCAGTTTGGTAGGCGAGACCCAGTTCTTC CASSLVGETQFF
. TRBJ1-5 TRBV4-3 . TGCGCCAGCAGCCAAGATTGGCATCAGCCCCAGCATTTT CASSQDWHQPQHF
TRBD1 TRBJ1-3 TRBV15 . TGTGCCACCAGAAAGGGGGCCGCCGGAAACACCATATATTTT CATRKGAAGNTIYF
. TRBJ2-3 TRBV12-3/TRBV12-4 . TGTGCCAGCAGTTTATCACAGAACACAGATACGCAGTATTTT CASSLSQNTDTQYF
. TRBJ2-7 TRBV10-3 few TGTGCCATCAGTGGTGAGGCGATCTACGAGCAGTACTTC CAISGEAIYEQYF
TRBD2 TRBJ2-1 TRBV25-1 . TGTGCCAGCAGTGAACCCTCGAGCGGGAGGGCCAGAAATGAGCAGTTCTTC CASSEPSSGRARNEQFF
. TRBJ2-5 TRBV29-1 once TGCAGCGTTGAAGAGGGTAGCGGCCAAGAGACCCAGTACTTC CSVEEGSGQETQYF
TRBD2 TRBJ2-1 TRBV2 . TGTGCCAGCAGGTCCCAGGGGCTAGCGGGAAAAGAGCAGTTCTTC CASRSQGLAGKEQFF
. TRBJ1-1 TRBV6-5 . TGTGCCAGCAGTTACGGGAGGACAGTCCAACCGAACACTGAAGCTTTCTTT CASSYGRTVQPNTEAFF
TRBD1 TRBJ2-1 TRBV5-1 . TGCGCCAGCAGCTTGCGGACAGGATACAATGAGCAGTTCTTC CASSLRTGYNEQFF
. TRBJ1-1 TRBV20-1 . TGCAGTGCTAGCAAGGGAGGGGACACTGAAGCTTTCTTT CSASKGGDTEAFF
TRBD1 TRBJ2-3 TRBV5-1 . TGCGCCAGCCGTGGGACAGCGGTTACAGATACGCAGTATTTT CASRGTAVTDTQYF
. TRBJ2-7 TRBV15 . TGTGCCACCAGCAGAGACACCCGCTACGAGCAGTACTTC CATSRDTRYEQYF
TRBD1 TRBJ2-5 TRBV5-6 . TGTGCCAGCAGCCCACAGGGGTATGGAGAGTACTTC CASSPQGYGEYF
. TRBJ2-2 TRBV20-1 . TGCAGTGCTAGAGTGGCGGGCGGGGAGCTGTTTTTT CSARVAGGELFF
TRBD1 TRBJ2-7 TRBV20-1 few TGCAGTGCCTTCCGGACAGGGACCCCCTACGAGCAGTACTTC CSAFRTGTPYEQYF
TRBD1 TRBJ2-4 TRBV15 . TGTGCCACCAGCAGAGGGGCAGGGACAGGGGAAAACATTCAGTACTTC CATSRGAGTGENIQYF
TRBD2 TRBJ2-1 TRBV2 few TGTGCCAGCAGACTACTAGCGGGCAGTTTCAATGAGCAGTTCTTC CASRLLAGSFNEQFF
TRBD1 TRBJ1-2 TRBV6-5 . TGTGCCAGCAGACCTACAGGGGATAAATGTGGCTACACCTTC CASRPTGDKCGYTF
TRBD2 TRBJ2-1 TRBV29-1 . TGCAGCGTTGAAGATCCGTTTGGGGAGGGGACCTACAATGAGCAGTTCTTC CSVEDPFGEGTYNEQFF
. TRBJ2-5 TRBV29-1 . TGCAGCGTAGGGGGGGGAGCAGGCATAGAAGAGACCCAGTACTTC CSVGGGAGIEETQYF
TRBD2 TRBJ2-5 TRBV7-9 many TGTGCCAGCAGCGGGGGGGGGGAGACCCAGTACTTC CASSGGGETQYF